Each of the 10 T cell receptor beta chains below was sequenced from the same sample in a study of T cell responses to AZD1222 COVID-19 vaccine. Using immunoSEQ multiplex PCR, the repertoire was profiled, and TCRdb retains in-frame clones only, with some absent. The sample consists of about 150,000 clones, about 92% of them appearing once. This material consisted of peripheral blood, taken 28 days after the second AZD1222 dose. The receptors derive from an adult who received the AZD1222 COVID-19 vaccine.

The rearrangement links TRBV14 to TRBJ1-1; D uncertain. This CDR3 has 12 amino acids. V lost 5 bases and J lost 1, with 5 bases in between. The V gene's germline CDR1 is SGHDN and CDR2 FVKESK. This CDR3 is CASSEWNTEAFF. The DNA of the CDR3 is TGTGCCAGCAGCGAGTGGAACACTGAAGCTTTCTTT.

The chain combines TRBV28 with TRBJ1-2; 7 nucleotides agree with TRBD1. Trimming cost V 6 bases and J 3 bases; bases outside gene matches: 1. This CDR3 is 12 amino acids long. CDR1 and CDR2 (germline): MDHEN, SYDVKM. The CDR3, as DNA: TGTGCCAGCAGGGGACAGTACTATGGCTACACCTTC. Its protein is CASRGQYYGYTF.

This chain uses TRBV25-1 with TRBJ1-1; D uncertain. The CDR3 runs to 13 residues. Trimming stripped 4 bases from V and 3 bases from J, with 9 bases between. The germline V gene has CDR1 MGHDK and CDR2 SYGVNS. The DNA for the CDR3 is TGTGCCAGCAGTGGCGTGTCGGACACTGAAGCTTTCTTT. This sequence encodes CASSGVSDTEAFF.

The chain joins TRBV10-3 to TRBJ1-5; the D is unclear. Germline V lookup: CDR1 ENHRY, CDR2 SYGVKD. The CDR3 is 13 amino acids. Trimming removed 4 bases at V and 5 bases at J, with 9 bases between. The CDR3 here is CAISGRPDQPQHF. The CDR3 coding sequence is TGTGCCATCAGTGGACGGCCAGATCAGCCCCAGCATTTT.

The chain uses TRBV6-1 and TRBJ2-7; 8 bases fit TRBD1. CDR3 length equals 17 residues. Per germline, CDR1 MNHNS and CDR2 SASEGT. V dropped 0 bases and J dropped 6; count of bases not matched to a gene: 13. The CDR3 DNA follows: TGTGCCAGCAGTGAAGCGCGGGGACAGGCCTGGGGGTCCGAGCAGTACTTC. Protein product: CASSEARGQAWGSEQYF.

The chain is built from TRBV6-1 and TRBJ1-2, with D unresolved. This CDR3 spans 15 amino acids. Trimming took off 0 bases at V and 0 bases at J, with 8 bases between the two ends. Germline CDR1 MNHNS, CDR2 SASEGT. CDR3: CASSEAGIANYGYTF. CDR3 coding DNA: TGTGCCAGCAGTGAAGCTGGGATAGCTAACTATGGCTACACCTTC.

The chain uses TRBV28 and TRBJ2-7; D is undetermined. Trimming cost V 2 bases and J 0 bases, with 8 bases left between them. Germline-derived CDR1 and CDR2 are MDHEN and SYDVKM. The CDR3 runs to 14 residues. CDR3 loop: CASSLGVNSYEQYF. The CDR3 DNA reads as TGTGCCAGCAGTTTAGGGGTTAACTCCTACGAGCAGTACTTC.

CDR3 in amino acids: CASSMRQGAYEQYF. The CDR3 coding sequence is TGTGCCAGTAGTATGCGGCAGGGGGCCTACGAGCAGTACTTC. This rearrangement joins TRBV19 to TRBJ2-7; 7 positions agree with TRBD1. CDR1 and CDR2 (germline): LNHDA, SQIVND (reference sequence). The CDR3 spans 14 residues. The junction had 4 bases not matched to a gene; V was cut back by 3 bases and J by 2 bases.

The V gene is TRBV6-1, the J gene TRBJ1-5; TRBD1 might be the D (5 bases). Deletions cut 3 bases from V and 4 bases from J, with 10 bases between. CDR3 size: 14 residues. Per germline, CDR1 MNHNS and CDR2 SASEGT. CDR3 amino acids: CASSESGTNQPQHF. In nucleotides, the CDR3 is TGTGCCAGCAGTGAGTCAGGGACGAATCAGCCCCAGCATTTT.

The chain couples TRBV24-1 to TRBJ2-1, with 8 bases lining up with TRBD2. CDR3 length: 15 residues. V shed 10 bases and J 0 bases; nucleotides not matched to a gene: 7. Germline V gene data show CDR1 as KGHDR and CDR2 as SFDVKD. The CDR3 DNA sequence: TGTGCCACGAAAGCCGGGACTAGCTCCTACAATGAGCAGTTCTTC. Translation gives CATKAGTSSYNEQFF.